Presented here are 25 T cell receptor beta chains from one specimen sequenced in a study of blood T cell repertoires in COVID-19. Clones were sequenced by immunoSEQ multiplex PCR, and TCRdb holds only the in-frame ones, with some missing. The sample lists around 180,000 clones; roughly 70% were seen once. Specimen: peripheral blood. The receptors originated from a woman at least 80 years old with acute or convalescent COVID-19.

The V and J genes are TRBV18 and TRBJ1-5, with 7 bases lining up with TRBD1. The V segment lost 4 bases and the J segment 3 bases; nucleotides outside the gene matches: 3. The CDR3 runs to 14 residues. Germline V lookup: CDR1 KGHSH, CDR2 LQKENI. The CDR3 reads CASSQGTVNQPQHF. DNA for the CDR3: TGTGCCAGCTCACAAGGGACAGTCAATCAGCCCCAGCATTTT.

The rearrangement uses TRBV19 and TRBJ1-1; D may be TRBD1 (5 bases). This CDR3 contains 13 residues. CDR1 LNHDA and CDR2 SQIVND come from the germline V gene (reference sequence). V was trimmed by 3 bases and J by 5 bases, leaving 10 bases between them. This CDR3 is CASSMFGGTEAFF. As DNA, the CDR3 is TGTGCCAGTAGTATGTTCGGGGGGACTGAAGCTTTCTTT.

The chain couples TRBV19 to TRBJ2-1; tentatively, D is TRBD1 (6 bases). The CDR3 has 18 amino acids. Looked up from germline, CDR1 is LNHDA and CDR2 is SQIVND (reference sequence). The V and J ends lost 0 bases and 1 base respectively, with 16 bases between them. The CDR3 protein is CASSIDLFGRGSYNEQFF. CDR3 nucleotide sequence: TGTGCCAGTAGTATAGATCTATTCGGCAGGGGATCCTACAATGAGCAGTTCTTC.

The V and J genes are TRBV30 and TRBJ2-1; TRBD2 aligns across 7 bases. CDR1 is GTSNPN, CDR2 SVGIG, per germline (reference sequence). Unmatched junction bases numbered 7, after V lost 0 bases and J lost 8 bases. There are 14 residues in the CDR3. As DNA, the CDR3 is TGTGCCTGGAGTGTAGGACTAGGGTACGATGAGCAGTTCTTC. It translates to CAWSVGLGYDEQFF.

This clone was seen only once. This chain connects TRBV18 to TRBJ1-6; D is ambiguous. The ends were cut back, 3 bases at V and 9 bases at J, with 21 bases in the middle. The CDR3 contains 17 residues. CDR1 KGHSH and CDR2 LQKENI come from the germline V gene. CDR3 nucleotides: TGTGCCAGCTCACCGCTTTATAGGCAGGCGAATCGTTCACCCCTCCACTTT. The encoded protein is CASSPLYRQANRSPLHF.

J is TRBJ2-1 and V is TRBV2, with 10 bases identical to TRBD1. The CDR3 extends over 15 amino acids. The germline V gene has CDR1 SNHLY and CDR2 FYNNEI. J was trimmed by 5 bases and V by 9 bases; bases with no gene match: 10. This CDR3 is CASRTGGTHDNEQFF. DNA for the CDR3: TGTGCCAGTCGGACAGGGGGGACACACGACAATGAGCAGTTCTTC.

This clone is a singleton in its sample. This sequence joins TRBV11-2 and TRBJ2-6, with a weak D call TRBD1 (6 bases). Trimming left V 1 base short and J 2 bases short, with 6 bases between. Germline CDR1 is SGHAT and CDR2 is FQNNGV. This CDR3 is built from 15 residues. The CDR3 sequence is CASSLAGAGANVLTF. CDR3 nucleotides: TGTGCCAGCAGCTTAGCAGGGGCTGGGGCCAACGTCCTGACTTTC.

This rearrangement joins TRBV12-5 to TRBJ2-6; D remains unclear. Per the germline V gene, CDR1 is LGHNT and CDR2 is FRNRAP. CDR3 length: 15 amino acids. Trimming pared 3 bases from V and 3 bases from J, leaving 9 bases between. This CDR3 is CASGLGVSGANVLTF. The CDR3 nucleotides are TGTGCTAGTGGTTTAGGAGTTAGTGGGGCCAACGTCCTGACTTTC.

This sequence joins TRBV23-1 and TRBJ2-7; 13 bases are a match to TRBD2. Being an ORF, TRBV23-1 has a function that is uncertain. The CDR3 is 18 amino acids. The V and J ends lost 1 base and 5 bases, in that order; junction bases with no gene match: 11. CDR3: CASSQYGMTSGRFHEQYF. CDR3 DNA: TGCGCCAGCAGTCAATATGGCATGACTAGCGGGAGGTTCCACGAGCAGTACTTC.

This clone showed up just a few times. This chain's CDR3 is CSARELDEQYF. CDR3 nucleotides: TGCAGTGCTAGAGAACTCGACGAGCAGTACTTC. The J gene is TRBJ2-7, the V gene TRBV20-1; unclear D gene. The germline CDR1 and CDR2 sequences are DFQATT and SNEGSKA (reference sequence). V was cut by 0 bases and J by 5 bases, with 5 bases left in between. This CDR3 has 11 residues.

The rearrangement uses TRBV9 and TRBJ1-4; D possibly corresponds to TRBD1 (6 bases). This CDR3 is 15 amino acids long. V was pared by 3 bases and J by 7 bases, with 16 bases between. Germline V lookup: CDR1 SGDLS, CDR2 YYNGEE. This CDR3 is CASSGTGLRGEKLFF. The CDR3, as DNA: TGTGCCAGCAGCGGAACAGGGTTGAGAGGTGAAAAACTGTTTTTT.

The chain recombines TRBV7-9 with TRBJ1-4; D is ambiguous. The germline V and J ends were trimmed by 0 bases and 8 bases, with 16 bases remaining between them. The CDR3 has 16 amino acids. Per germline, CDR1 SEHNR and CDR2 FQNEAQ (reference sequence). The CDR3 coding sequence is TGTGCCAGCAGCTTAGCGCCCAGGCACTCGTCGGAAAAACTGTTTTTT. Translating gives CASSLAPRHSSEKLFF.

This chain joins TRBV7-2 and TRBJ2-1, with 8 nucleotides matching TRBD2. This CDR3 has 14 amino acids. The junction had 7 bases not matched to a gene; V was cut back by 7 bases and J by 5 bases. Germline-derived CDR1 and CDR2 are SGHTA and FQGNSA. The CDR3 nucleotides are TGTGCCAGCACCCTGACTAGCGCAAACAATGAGCAGTTCTTC. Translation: CASTLTSANNEQFF.

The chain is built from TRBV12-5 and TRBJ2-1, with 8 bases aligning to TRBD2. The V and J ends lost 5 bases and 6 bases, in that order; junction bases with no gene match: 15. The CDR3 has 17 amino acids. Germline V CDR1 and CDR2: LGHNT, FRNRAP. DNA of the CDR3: TGTGCTAGTGGTCTAGCAACAAGCGGGAGAATCGGCAATGAGCAGTTCTTC. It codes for CASGLATSGRIGNEQFF.

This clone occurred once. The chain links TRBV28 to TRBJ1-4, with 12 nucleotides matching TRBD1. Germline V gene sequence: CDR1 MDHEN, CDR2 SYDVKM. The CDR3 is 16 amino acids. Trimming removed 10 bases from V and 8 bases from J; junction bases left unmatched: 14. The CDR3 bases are TGTGCCACCCAAGGGACAGGGGGCGCGTTCTACGAAAAACTGTTTTTT. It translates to CATQGTGGAFYEKLFF.

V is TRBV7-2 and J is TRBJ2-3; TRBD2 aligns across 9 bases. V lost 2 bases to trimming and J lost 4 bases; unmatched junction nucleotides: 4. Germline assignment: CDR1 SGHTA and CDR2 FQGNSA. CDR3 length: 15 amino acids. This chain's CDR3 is CASSLIAGAADTQYF. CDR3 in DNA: TGTGCCAGCAGCTTAATAGCGGGAGCGGCAGATACGCAGTATTTT.

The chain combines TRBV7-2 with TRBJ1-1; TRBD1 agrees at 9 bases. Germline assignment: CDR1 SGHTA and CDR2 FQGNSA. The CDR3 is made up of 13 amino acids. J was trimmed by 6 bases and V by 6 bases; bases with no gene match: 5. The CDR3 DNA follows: TGTGCCAGCAGATCGGGACAGGGTTCTGAAGCTTTCTTT. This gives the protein CASRSGQGSEAFF. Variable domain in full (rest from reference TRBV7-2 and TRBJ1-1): GAGVSQSPSNKVTEKGKDVELRCDPISGHTALYWYRQSLGQGLEFLIYFQGNSAPDKSGLPSDRFSAERTGGSVSTLTIQRTQQEDSAVYLCASRSGQGSEAFFGQGTRLTVV.

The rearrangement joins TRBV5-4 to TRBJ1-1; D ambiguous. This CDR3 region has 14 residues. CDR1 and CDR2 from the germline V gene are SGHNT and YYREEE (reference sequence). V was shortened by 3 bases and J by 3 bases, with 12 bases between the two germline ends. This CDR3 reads CASSYGVRDTEAFF. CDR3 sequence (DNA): TGTGCCAGCAGCTATGGTGTAAGAGACACTGAAGCTTTCTTT.

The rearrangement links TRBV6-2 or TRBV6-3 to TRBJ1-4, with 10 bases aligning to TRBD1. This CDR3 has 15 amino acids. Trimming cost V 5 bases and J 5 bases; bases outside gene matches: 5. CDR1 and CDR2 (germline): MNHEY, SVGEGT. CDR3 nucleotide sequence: TGTGCCAGCAGTGGACCGGGACAGGGGAATGAAAAACTGTTTTTT. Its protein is CASSGPGQGNEKLFF.

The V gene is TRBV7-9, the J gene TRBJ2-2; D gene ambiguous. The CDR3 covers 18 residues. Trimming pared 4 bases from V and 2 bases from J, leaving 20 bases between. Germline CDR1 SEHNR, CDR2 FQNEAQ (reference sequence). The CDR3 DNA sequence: TGTGCCAGCAGCTCCTCCCGGGTTGTTGGCAGTAACACCGGGGAGCTGTTTTTT. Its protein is CASSSSRVVGSNTGELFF.

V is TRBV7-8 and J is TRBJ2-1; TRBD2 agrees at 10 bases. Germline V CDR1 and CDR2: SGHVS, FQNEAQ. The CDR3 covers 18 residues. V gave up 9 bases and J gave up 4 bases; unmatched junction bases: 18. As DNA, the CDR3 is TGTGCCAGTCAACAAAAAAGCGGGAGGGCCCTCTATTACAATGAGCAGTTCTTC. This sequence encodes CASQQKSGRALYYNEQFF.

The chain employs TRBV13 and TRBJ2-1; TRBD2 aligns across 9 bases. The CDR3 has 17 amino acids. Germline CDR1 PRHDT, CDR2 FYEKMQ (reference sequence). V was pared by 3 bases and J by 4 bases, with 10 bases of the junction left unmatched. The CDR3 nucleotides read TGTGCCAGCAGCTTTCGATCGACTAGCGGCCTTTACAATGAGCAGTTCTTC. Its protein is CASSFRSTSGLYNEQFF.

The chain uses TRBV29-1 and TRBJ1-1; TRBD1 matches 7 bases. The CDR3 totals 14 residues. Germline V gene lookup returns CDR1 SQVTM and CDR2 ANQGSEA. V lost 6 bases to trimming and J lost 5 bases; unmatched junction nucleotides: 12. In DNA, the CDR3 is TGCAGCGTCCCTGGCGAAGGGGGCACGACTGAAGCTTTCTTT. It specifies CSVPGEGGTTEAFF.

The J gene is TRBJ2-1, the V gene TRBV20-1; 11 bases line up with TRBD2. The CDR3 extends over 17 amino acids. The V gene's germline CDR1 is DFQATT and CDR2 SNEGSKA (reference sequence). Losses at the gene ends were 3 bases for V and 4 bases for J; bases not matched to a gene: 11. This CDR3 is CSASSSGRPEDYNEQFF. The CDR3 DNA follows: TGCAGTGCTAGTTCTAGCGGGAGGCCCGAGGATTACAATGAGCAGTTCTTC.

The CDR3 nucleotides are TGTGCCAGCAGCGTAGATGGGACTAGCGGTAGCTACGAGCAGTACTTC. It is translated as CASSVDGTSGSYEQYF. The V call is TRBV7-2, the J call TRBJ2-7; 11 positions agree with TRBD2. V shed 5 bases and J 3 bases; nucleotides not matched to a gene: 9. Germline loops: CDR1 SGHTA, CDR2 FQGNSA. This CDR3 is 16 amino acids long.